The rows below give T cell receptor beta chains drawn from one sample of a study of beta chain features in type 1 diabetes. The data were produced by immunoSEQ multiplex PCR, yet TCRdb's version contains in-frame clones alone and is incomplete. Here the sample spans about 25,000 clones, around 68% being singletons. Specimen: stem cell memory CD4+ T cells from blood. Receptors originate from a woman aged 40 to 50 with type 1 diabetes. Each CDR3 is given with its conserved first and last residue. D genes are given only for firm matches. Part of the rows lack a size; the others show once, few, many or a class for expanded clones.

j_call | v_call | clone_size | d_call | cdr3_aa | cdr3_nt
TRBJ1-4 | TRBV28 | . | TRBD1 | CASTPARQGSEKLFF | TGTGCCAGCACCCCCGCGAGACAGGGGAGTGAAAAACTGTTTTTT
TRBJ1-1 | TRBV7-9 | few | TRBD1 | CASSLMTGGDTEAFF | TGTGCCAGCAGCTTAATGACAGGGGGTGACACTGAAGCTTTCTTT
TRBJ2-3 | TRBV7-2 | . | . | CASSPSRVVGTDTQYF | TGTGCCAGCAGCCCCTCGCGAGTCGTCGGCACAGATACGCAGTATTTT
TRBJ1-4 | TRBV2 | . | . | CASTLASRRATNEKLFF | TGTGCCAGCACATTGGCCTCCCGACGGGCAACTAATGAAAAACTGTTTTTT
TRBJ1-1 | TRBV6-1 | once | . | CAILQGLNTEAFF | TGTGCCATACTACAGGGACTGAACACTGAAGCTTTCTTT
TRBJ1-1 | TRBV28 | . | . | CASSAHPNTEAFF | TGTGCCAGCAGCGCACATCCGAACACTGAAGCTTTCTTT
TRBJ2-2 | TRBV4-3 | . | . | CASSQVQWRPGELFF | TGCGCCAGCAGCCAAGTTCAATGGAGGCCCGGGGAGCTGTTTTTT
TRBJ2-1 | TRBV5-1 | . | . | CASSLVSGNEQFF | TGCGCCAGCAGCTTGGTGTCGGGGAATGAGCAGTTCTTC
TRBJ2-3 | TRBV4-1 | . | TRBD2 | CASSQDSVAGVAAQYF | TGCGCCAGCAGCCAAGATTCGGTAGCGGGGGTTGCAGCGCAGTATTTT
TRBJ2-7 | TRBV4-1 | . | . | CASSQDLRYEQYF | TGCGCCAGCAGCCAAGATCTAAGATACGAGCAGTACTTC
TRBJ2-7 | TRBV4-3 | . | . | CASSQDLRYEQYF | TGCGCCAGCAGCCAAGATTTGAGGTACGAGCAGTACTTC
TRBJ2-5 | TRBV2 | few | . | CASSDPAGETQYF | TGTGCCAGCAGTGACCCAGCAGGAGAGACCCAGTACTTC
TRBJ2-3 | TRBV9 | . | . | CASSVMTGLDTQYF | TGTGCCAGCAGCGTGATGACGGGATTAGATACGCAGTATTTT
TRBJ2-3 | TRBV5-1 | . | . | CASSLTRTGTDTQYF | TGCGCCAGCAGCTTGACTAGAACGGGTACAGATACGCAGTATTTT
TRBJ1-4 | TRBV2 | . | . | CASREGGNEKLFF | TGTGCCAGCAGGGAAGGCGGTAATGAAAAACTGTTTTTT
TRBJ2-7 | TRBV6-1 | . | . | CASSLLGLNYEQYF | TGTGCCAGCAGCCTCCTTGGACTCAACTACGAGCAGTACTTC
TRBJ1-5 | TRBV4-2 | . | . | CASSQGASGNQPQHF | TGTGCCAGCAGCCAGGGCGCCTCAGGCAATCAGCCCCAGCATTTT
TRBJ1-2 | TRBV28 | . | TRBD1 | CASSLGTAGGLYGYTF | TGTGCCAGCAGCCTAGGGACCGCAGGGGGACTCTATGGCTACACCTTC
TRBJ1-5 | TRBV19 | . | . | CASSYSNQPQHF | TGTGCCAGTAGTTATAGCAATCAGCCCCAGCATTTT
TRBJ1-1 | TRBV18 | . | TRBD1 | CASSQGAGAEAFF | TGTGCCAGCTCACAGGGGGCCGGCGCTGAAGCTTTCTTT
TRBJ2-3 | TRBV15 | . | . | CATSRDVQAADTQYF | TGTGCCACCAGCAGAGATGTACAGGCCGCAGATACGCAGTATTTT
TRBJ2-2 | TRBV25-1 | . | . | CASSVTGNTGELFF | TGTGCCAGCAGTGTGACAGGGAACACCGGGGAGCTGTTTTTT
TRBJ1-2 | TRBV7-9 | few | TRBD1 | CASSSRDRGGYTF | TGTGCCAGCAGCTCGCGGGACAGGGGTGGCTACACCTTC
TRBJ2-1 | TRBV10-3 | . | TRBD2 | CAISESGLASNEQFF | TGTGCCATCAGTGAGTCGGGACTAGCGAGCAATGAGCAGTTCTTC
TRBJ2-3 | TRBV28 | . | . | CASSNADTQYF | TGTGCCAGCTCTAATGCAGATACGCAGTATTTT
TRBJ2-2 | TRBV2 | . | TRBD1 | CASSNRGRTGELFF | TGTGCCAGCAGTAACAGGGGGAGGACCGGGGAGCTGTTTTTT
TRBJ2-5 | TRBV11-1 | few | TRBD1 | CASSSRTGEETQYF | TGTGCCAGCAGCTCCCGGACAGGGGAAGAGACCCAGTACTTC